This T cell receptor beta chain was sequenced in a study of blood T cell repertoires in COVID-19. Study-level background: Italy, Spain and the United States were the sources of the convalescent and acute COVID-19 samples. Sources were T cells, B-cell-depleted T cells, or PBMCs; the material itself was cDNA or gDNA.

The CDR3 covers 14 residues. V was cut by 6 bases and J by 2 bases, with 12 bases left in between. Germline CDR1 reads MNHEY; CDR2 reads SVGAGI. Per the study methods: Quantification of nucleated cells was approximated via reference gene primer amplification. Sequenced by immunoSEQ multiplex PCR; TCRdb stores in-frame clones only, minus some. From that table come the V and J calls and clone size; the DNA was used to work out D and trimming. The data hold around 78,000 clones, with roughly 85% observed a single time. The V gene is TRBV6-5, the J gene TRBJ2-3; the D gene is possibly TRBD2 (6 bases). The clonotype was recovered from a human donor in a cohort sampled during active COVID-19. The specimen sequenced was peripheral blood. The CDR3 DNA reads as TGTGCCAGCAGACTAGCTTCCTCCACAGATACGCAGTATTTT. This encodes CASRLASSTDTQYF.